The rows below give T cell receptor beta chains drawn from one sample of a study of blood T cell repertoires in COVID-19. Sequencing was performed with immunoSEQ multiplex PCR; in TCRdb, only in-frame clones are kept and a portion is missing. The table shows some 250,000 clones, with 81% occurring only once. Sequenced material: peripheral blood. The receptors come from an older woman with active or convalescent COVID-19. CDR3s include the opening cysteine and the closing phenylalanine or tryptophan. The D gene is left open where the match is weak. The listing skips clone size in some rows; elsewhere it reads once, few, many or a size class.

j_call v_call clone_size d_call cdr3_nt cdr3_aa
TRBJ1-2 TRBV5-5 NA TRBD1 TGTGCCAGCAGCTCGGGGACAGGGGATGGCTACACCTTC CASSSGTGDGYTF
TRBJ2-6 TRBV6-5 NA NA TGTGCCAGCAGCCACAGGGCCTCTGGGGCCAACGTCCTGACTTTC CASSHRASGANVLTF
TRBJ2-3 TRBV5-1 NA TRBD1 TGCGCCAGCAGCCTCGGGACAGACCTCTCCACAGATACGCAGTATTTT CASSLGTDLSTDTQYF
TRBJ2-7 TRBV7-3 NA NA TGTGCCAGCAGCTTACGTGGGGGGGCTGTCCCCTACGAGCAGTACTTC CASSLRGGAVPYEQYF
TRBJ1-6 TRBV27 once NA TGTGCCAGCAGTTTAGGGGGAGCCCACAGGGTTTTAAATTCACCCCTCCACTTT CASSLGGAHRVLNSPLHF
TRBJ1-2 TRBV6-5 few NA TGTGCCAGCAGCGCGTCTGTCTATGGCTACACCTTC CASSASVYGYTF
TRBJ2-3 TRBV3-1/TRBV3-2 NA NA TGTGCCAGCAGCCGTTTTTTCTCTAGCACAGATACGCAGTATTTT CASSRFFSSTDTQYF
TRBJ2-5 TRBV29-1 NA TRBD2 TGCAGCGTTGTAGCGGGGGGCCGAGAGACCCAGTACTTC CSVVAGGRETQYF
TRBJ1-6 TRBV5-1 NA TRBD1 TGCGCCAGCAGTCGGACAGGGGATAATTCACCCCTCCACTTT CASSRTGDNSPLHF
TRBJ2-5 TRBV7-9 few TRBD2 TGTGCCAGCAGCTTAGGATTTAGCGGGGGGGCGCTGGAGACCCAGTACTTC CASSLGFSGGALETQYF
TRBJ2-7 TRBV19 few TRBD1 TGTGCCAGTAGTATGATTTTCGGACAGGGGGCCTACGAGCAGTACTTC CASSMIFGQGAYEQYF
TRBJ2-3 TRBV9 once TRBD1 TGTGCCAGCAGCCTCCCCGGGACAGGGGAAGTCAGAACGGGGGGGCCAAATACGCAGTATTTT CASSLPGTGEVRTGGPNTQYF
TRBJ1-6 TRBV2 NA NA TGTGCCAGCAGCAGGGAATCGGCCTCCTATAATTCACCCCTCCACTTT CASSRESASYNSPLHF
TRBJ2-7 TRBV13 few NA TGTGCCAGCAGCTTAGGCGGGGGATTCTACGAGCAGTACTTC CASSLGGGFYEQYF
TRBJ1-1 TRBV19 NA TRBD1 TGTGCCAGTAGTCTGATTCCGGGACAGGGGGGCACTGAAGCTTTCTTT CASSLIPGQGGTEAFF
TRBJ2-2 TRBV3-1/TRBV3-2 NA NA TGTGCCAGCAGCCAAGTCAGGAACACCGGGGAGCTGTTTTTT CASSQVRNTGELFF